Listed below are T cell receptor beta chains from one sample, sequenced in a study of blood T cell repertoires in COVID-19. Some clones are missing from TCRdb's copy, which holds only in-frame ones; the method was immunoSEQ multiplex PCR. Of some 230,000 clones in the sample, 70% to 90% were seen once. The sequencing input was peripheral blood. The source is a man aged 50-59 years who had recovered from COVID-19. CDR3s include the opening cysteine and the closing phenylalanine or tryptophan. Each record gives: V gene, D gene, clone size, J gene, CDR3 DNA, CDR3 protein. The D gene is left open where the match is weak. Not all rows give a size; the values are once, few, many and, for expanded clones, a class.

V gene: TRBV28; D gene: NA; clone size: NA; J gene: TRBJ2-2; CDR3 DNA: TGTGCCAGCAGCTCGAACACCGGGGAGCTGTTTTTT; CDR3 protein: CASSSNTGELFF
V gene: TRBV19; D gene: TRBD2; clone size: NA; J gene: TRBJ2-3; CDR3 DNA: TGTGCCAGTAGTACGGGACTAGCGGGAGCTGGAGATACGCAGTATTTT; CDR3 protein: CASSTGLAGAGDTQYF
V gene: TRBV10-1; D gene: TRBD1; clone size: NA; J gene: TRBJ2-7; CDR3 DNA: TGCGCCAGCAGTGATGGGACAGGGGGAAAGAACGAGCAGTACTTC; CDR3 protein: CASSDGTGGKNEQYF
V gene: TRBV6-5; D gene: TRBD1; clone size: NA; J gene: TRBJ2-7; CDR3 DNA: TGTGCCAGCAGTACGGGACAGGGGGCTCTTGAGCAGTACTTC; CDR3 protein: CASSTGQGALEQYF
V gene: TRBV7-6; D gene: NA; clone size: NA; J gene: TRBJ2-6; CDR3 DNA: TGTGCCAGCAGGTTAGACAGTTCCGGGGCCAACGTCCTGACTTTC; CDR3 protein: CASRLDSSGANVLTF
V gene: TRBV12-3/TRBV12-4; D gene: TRBD1; clone size: few; J gene: TRBJ2-7; CDR3 DNA: TGTGCCAGCAAGGGACAGTTCTACGAGCAGTACTTC; CDR3 protein: CASKGQFYEQYF
V gene: TRBV3-1/TRBV3-2; D gene: TRBD2; clone size: NA; J gene: TRBJ2-5; CDR3 DNA: TGTGCCAGCAGCCAGGGACTAGCGGGAGGGCAAGAGACCCAGTACTTC; CDR3 protein: CASSQGLAGGQETQYF
V gene: TRBV4-2; D gene: TRBD2; clone size: NA; J gene: TRBJ2-4; CDR3 DNA: TGTGCCAGCAGCCAAGATCCCCATAGCGGGTTAAACATTCAGTACTTC; CDR3 protein: CASSQDPHSGLNIQYF
V gene: TRBV14; D gene: TRBD1; clone size: NA; J gene: TRBJ1-2; CDR3 DNA: TGTGCCAGCAGCCAAATGTCGGGACAGGGGGCAAAATATGGCTACACCTTC; CDR3 protein: CASSQMSGQGAKYGYTF
V gene: TRBV21-1; D gene: NA; clone size: NA; J gene: TRBJ1-1; CDR3 DNA: TGTGCCAGCAGCAAAAATAGGACAGGGATGAACACTGAAGCTTTCTTT; CDR3 protein: CASSKNRTGMNTEAFF
V gene: TRBV27; D gene: NA; clone size: NA; J gene: TRBJ1-1; CDR3 DNA: TGTGCCAGCAGTTCCCTTTCTGAAGCTTTCTTT; CDR3 protein: CASSSLSEAFF
V gene: TRBV2; D gene: NA; clone size: NA; J gene: TRBJ1-3; CDR3 DNA: TGTGCCAGCAGTGAAGCAACAGACTCTGGAAACACCATATATTTT; CDR3 protein: CASSEATDSGNTIYF
V gene: TRBV7-2; D gene: TRBD2; clone size: NA; J gene: TRBJ2-1; CDR3 DNA: TGTGCCAGCAGCACCCAGACTAGCGGGAGGGCCGATGAGCAGTTCTTC; CDR3 protein: CASSTQTSGRADEQFF
V gene: TRBV7-2; D gene: TRBD2; clone size: NA; J gene: TRBJ2-1; CDR3 DNA: TGTGCCAGCAGCTCCCGACTAGCGGGCTACAATGAGCAGTTCTTC; CDR3 protein: CASSSRLAGYNEQFF
V gene: TRBV9; D gene: TRBD1; clone size: NA; J gene: TRBJ1-2; CDR3 DNA: TGTGCCAGCAGCGTCAGGTTACAGGGGGCGGCCTATGGCTACACCTTC; CDR3 protein: CASSVRLQGAAYGYTF
V gene: TRBV3-1/TRBV3-2; D gene: NA; clone size: NA; J gene: TRBJ2-7; CDR3 DNA: TGTGCCAGCAGCCAAGGTCGCAGGGCCCACGAGCAGTACTTC; CDR3 protein: CASSQGRRAHEQYF
V gene: TRBV4-1; D gene: TRBD1; clone size: once; J gene: TRBJ2-2; CDR3 DNA: TGCGCCAGCAGCCAACCGGGACAGGGAGGACCCCACTCCGGGGAGCTGTTTTTT; CDR3 protein: CASSQPGQGGPHSGELFF
V gene: TRBV3-1/TRBV3-2; D gene: TRBD1; clone size: NA; J gene: TRBJ1-2; CDR3 DNA: TGTGCCAGCAGTCCCCGGACAGGTCCTTATGGCTACACCTTC; CDR3 protein: CASSPRTGPYGYTF
V gene: TRBV14; D gene: NA; clone size: NA; J gene: TRBJ2-7; CDR3 DNA: TGTGCCAGCAGCCCAGGGGCGGTGGGCTCCTACGAGCAGTACTTC; CDR3 protein: CASSPGAVGSYEQYF
V gene: TRBV7-8; D gene: TRBD1; clone size: NA; J gene: TRBJ1-5; CDR3 DNA: TGTGCCAGCAGCTTAAACAGGGGGCCGAGTCAGCCCCAGCATTTT; CDR3 protein: CASSLNRGPSQPQHF
V gene: TRBV7-2; D gene: NA; clone size: NA; J gene: TRBJ1-4; CDR3 DNA: TGTGCCAGCAGCCCATCCTCCACAACGAATGAAAAACTGTTTTTT; CDR3 protein: CASSPSSTTNEKLFF
V gene: TRBV27; D gene: NA; clone size: NA; J gene: TRBJ2-7; CDR3 DNA: TGTGCCAGCAGTTTTCGGCGGGTCTCCTACGAGCAGTACTTC; CDR3 protein: CASSFRRVSYEQYF
V gene: TRBV7-9; D gene: TRBD2; clone size: once; J gene: TRBJ2-3; CDR3 DNA: TGTGCCAGCAGCTTCCAGCGGGAGACAGATACGCAGTATTTT; CDR3 protein: CASSFQRETDTQYF
V gene: TRBV4-1; D gene: NA; clone size: NA; J gene: TRBJ1-5; CDR3 DNA: TGCGCCAGCAGCCAAAGGTCGGGGGGTAATCAGCCCCAGCATTTT; CDR3 protein: CASSQRSGGNQPQHF
V gene: TRBV7-9; D gene: TRBD1; clone size: NA; J gene: TRBJ2-1; CDR3 DNA: TGTGCCAGCAGATCCAGACAGGGAGATGAGCAGTTCTTC; CDR3 protein: CASRSRQGDEQFF
V gene: TRBV5-1; D gene: TRBD2; clone size: once; J gene: TRBJ2-1; CDR3 DNA: TGCGCCAGCAGCTTGAGAAGCGGGAGGGCTGGGGGGCAGTTCTTC; CDR3 protein: CASSLRSGRAGGQFF
V gene: TRBV7-2; D gene: NA; clone size: few; J gene: TRBJ2-1; CDR3 DNA: TGTGCCAGCAGCTCACAGGGAAGCTACAATGAGCAGTTCTTC; CDR3 protein: CASSSQGSYNEQFF
V gene: TRBV28; D gene: TRBD2; clone size: NA; J gene: TRBJ2-1; CDR3 DNA: TGTGCCAGCAGTCTATCGTCACTGGGACTAGCGGGAGTTGGTGAGCAGTTCTTC; CDR3 protein: CASSLSSLGLAGVGEQFF
V gene: TRBV10-2; D gene: NA; clone size: NA; J gene: TRBJ1-2; CDR3 DNA: TGCGCCAGCAGTGATGGGGCTTACGGCTACACCTTC; CDR3 protein: CASSDGAYGYTF
V gene: TRBV6-2/TRBV6-3; D gene: NA; clone size: NA; J gene: TRBJ2-1; CDR3 DNA: TGTGCCAGCAGTTACGAACTAACCAATGAGCAGTTCTTC; CDR3 protein: CASSYELTNEQFF
V gene: TRBV19; D gene: NA; clone size: NA; J gene: TRBJ2-7; CDR3 DNA: TGTGCCAGTAGTATGGACTCTTCCTACGAGCAGTACTTC; CDR3 protein: CASSMDSSYEQYF
V gene: TRBV28; D gene: NA; clone size: NA; J gene: TRBJ2-4; CDR3 DNA: TGTGCCAGCAGTCAGATAAACATTCAGTACTTC; CDR3 protein: CASSQINIQYF
V gene: TRBV6-5; D gene: NA; clone size: once; J gene: TRBJ1-2; CDR3 DNA: TGTGCCAGCAGCTTGGAGGGCGGCCATGGCTACACCTTC; CDR3 protein: CASSLEGGHGYTF